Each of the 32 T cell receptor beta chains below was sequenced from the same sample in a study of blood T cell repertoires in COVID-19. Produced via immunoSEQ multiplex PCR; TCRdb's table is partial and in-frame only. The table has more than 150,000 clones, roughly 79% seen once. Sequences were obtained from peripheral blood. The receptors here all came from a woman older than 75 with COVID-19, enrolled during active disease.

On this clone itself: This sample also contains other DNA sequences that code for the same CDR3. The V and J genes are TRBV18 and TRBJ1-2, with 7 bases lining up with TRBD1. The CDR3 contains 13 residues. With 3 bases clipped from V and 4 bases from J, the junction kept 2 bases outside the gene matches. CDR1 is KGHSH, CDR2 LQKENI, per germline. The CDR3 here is CASSPTGAYGYTF. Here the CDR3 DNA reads TGTGCCAGCTCACCTACAGGGGCCTATGGCTACACCTTC.

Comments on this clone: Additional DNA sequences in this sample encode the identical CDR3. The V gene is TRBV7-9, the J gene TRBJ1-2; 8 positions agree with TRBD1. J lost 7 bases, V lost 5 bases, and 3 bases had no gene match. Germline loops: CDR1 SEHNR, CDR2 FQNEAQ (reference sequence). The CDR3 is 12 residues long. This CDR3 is CASSLDRAGYTF. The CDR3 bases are TGTGCCAGCAGCCTGGACAGGGCTGGCTACACCTTC.

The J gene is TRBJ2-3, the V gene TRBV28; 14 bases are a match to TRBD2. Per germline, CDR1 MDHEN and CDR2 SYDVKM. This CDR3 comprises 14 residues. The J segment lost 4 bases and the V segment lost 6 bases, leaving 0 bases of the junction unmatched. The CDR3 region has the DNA TGTGCCAGCAGGGGACTAGCGGGAGCAGATACGCAGTATTTT. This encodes CASRGLAGADTQYF.

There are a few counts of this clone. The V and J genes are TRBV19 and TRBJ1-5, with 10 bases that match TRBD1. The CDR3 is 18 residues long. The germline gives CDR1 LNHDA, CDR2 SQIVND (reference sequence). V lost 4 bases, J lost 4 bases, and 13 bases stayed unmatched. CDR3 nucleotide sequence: TGTGCCAGTAGTAACCGGGACAGGGGAGGGGGTTTGAATCAGCCCCAGCATTTT. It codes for CASSNRDRGGGLNQPQHF.

The CDR3 bases are TGTGCCAGCAGTACCTCGACAGGGAGTCAGTTCTTC. Protein: CASSTSTGSQFF. V usage is TRBV28 and J usage is TRBJ2-1; 7 bases match TRBD1. This CDR3 spans 12 amino acids. Germline CDR1 and CDR2: MDHEN and SYDVKM. Losses at the gene ends were 5 bases for V and 13 bases for J; bases not matched to a gene: 8.

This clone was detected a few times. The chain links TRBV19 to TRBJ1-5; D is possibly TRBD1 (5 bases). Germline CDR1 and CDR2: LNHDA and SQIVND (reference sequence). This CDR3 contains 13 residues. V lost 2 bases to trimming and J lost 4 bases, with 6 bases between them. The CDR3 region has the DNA TGTGCCAGTAGTATACGGGGGAATCAGCCCCAGCATTTT. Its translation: CASSIRGNQPQHF.

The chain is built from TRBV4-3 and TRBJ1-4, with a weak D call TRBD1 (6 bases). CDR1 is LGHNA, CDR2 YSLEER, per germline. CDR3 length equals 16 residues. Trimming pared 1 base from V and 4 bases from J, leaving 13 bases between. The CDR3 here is CASSQGARGDNEKLFF. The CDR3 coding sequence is TGCGCCAGCAGCCAAGGAGCCAGGGGCGATAATGAAAAACTGTTTTTT.

In nucleotides, the CDR3 is TGTGCCAGCAGTTACAATCTAGCGGGGGGTCGAGATACGCAGTATTTT. Its protein product is CASSYNLAGGRDTQYF. The V gene is TRBV6-2 or TRBV6-3, the J gene TRBJ2-3; TRBD2 matches at 11 bases. CDR1 is MNHEY and CDR2 is SVGEGT in the germline V gene. Trimming at V came to 2 bases and at J to 5 bases, leaving 6 bases not matched to a gene. The CDR3 has 16 residues.

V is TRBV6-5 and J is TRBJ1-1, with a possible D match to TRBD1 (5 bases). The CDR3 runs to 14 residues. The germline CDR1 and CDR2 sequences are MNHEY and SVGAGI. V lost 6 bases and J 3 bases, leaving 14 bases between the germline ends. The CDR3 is CASSFQGRDTEAFF. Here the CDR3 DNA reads TGTGCCAGCAGCTTTCAGGGTAGGGACACTGAAGCTTTCTTT.

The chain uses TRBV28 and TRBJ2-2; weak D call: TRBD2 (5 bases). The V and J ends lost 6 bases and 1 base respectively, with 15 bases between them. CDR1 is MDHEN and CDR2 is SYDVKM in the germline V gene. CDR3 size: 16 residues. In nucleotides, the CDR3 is TGTGCCAGCAGATCCTCTTTAGGAGGGAACACCGGGGAGCTGTTTTTT. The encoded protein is CASRSSLGGNTGELFF. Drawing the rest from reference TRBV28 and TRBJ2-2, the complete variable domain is DVKVTQSSRYLVKRTGEKVFLECVQDMDHENMFWYRQDPGLGLRLIYFSYDVKMKEKGDIPEGYSVSREKKERFSLILESASTNQTSMYLCASRSSLGGNTGELFFGEGSRLTVL.

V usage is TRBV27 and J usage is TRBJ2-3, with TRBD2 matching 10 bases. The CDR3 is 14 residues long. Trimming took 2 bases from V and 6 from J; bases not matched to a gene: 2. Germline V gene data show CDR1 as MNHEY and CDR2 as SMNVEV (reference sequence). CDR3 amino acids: CASSLEAGGDTQYF. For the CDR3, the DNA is TGTGCCAGCAGTTTAGAAGCGGGAGGGGATACGCAGTATTTT.

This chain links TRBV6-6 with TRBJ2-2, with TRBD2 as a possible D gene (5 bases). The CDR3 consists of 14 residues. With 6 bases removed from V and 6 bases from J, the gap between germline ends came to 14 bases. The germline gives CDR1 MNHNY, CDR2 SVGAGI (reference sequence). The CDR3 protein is CASSPIWGAGELFF. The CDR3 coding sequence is TGTGCCAGCAGCCCCATTTGGGGAGCCGGGGAGCTGTTTTTT.

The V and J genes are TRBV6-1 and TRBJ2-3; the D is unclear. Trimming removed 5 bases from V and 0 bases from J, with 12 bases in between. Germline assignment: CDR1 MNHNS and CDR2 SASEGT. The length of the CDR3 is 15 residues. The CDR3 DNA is TGTGCCAGCAGTCGGGTCCTTCTGAGCACAGATACGCAGTATTTT. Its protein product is CASSRVLLSTDTQYF.

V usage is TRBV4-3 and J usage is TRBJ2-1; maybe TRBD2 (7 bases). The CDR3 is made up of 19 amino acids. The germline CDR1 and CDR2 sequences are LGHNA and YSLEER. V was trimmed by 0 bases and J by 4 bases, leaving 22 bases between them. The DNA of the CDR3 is TGCGCCAGCAGCCAAGATTGGGGGGGCGGGTATCTCCCATACAATGAGCAGTTCTTC. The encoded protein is CASSQDWGGGYLPYNEQFF.

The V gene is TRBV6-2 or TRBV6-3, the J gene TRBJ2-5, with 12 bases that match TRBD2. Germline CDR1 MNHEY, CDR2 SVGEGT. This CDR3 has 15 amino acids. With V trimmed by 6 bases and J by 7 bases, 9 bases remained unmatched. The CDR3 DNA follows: TGTGCCAGCAGCCTCCTAGCGGGGGGGCCGGTGACCCAGTACTTC. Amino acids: CASSLLAGGPVTQYF.

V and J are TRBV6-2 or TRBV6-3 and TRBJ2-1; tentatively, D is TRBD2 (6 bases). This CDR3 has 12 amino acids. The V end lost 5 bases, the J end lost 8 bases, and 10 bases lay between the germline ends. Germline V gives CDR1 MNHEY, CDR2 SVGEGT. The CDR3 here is CASSPAGYEQFF. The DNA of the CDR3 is TGTGCCAGCAGTCCCGCGGGGTATGAGCAGTTCTTC.

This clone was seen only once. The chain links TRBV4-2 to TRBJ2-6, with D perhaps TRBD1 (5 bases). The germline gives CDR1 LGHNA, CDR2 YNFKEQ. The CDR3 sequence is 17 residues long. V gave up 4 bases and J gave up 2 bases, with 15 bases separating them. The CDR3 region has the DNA TGTGCCAGCAGCCGACTCTCGCCAGGGACTGGGGCCAACGTCCTGACTTTC. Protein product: CASSRLSPGTGANVLTF.

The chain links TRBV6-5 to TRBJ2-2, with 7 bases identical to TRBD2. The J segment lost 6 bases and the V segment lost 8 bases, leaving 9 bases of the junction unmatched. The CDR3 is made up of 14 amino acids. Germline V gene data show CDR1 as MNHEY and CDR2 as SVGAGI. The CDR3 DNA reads TGTGCCAGCGCCTGGGACTACTTGGCCGGGGAGCTGTTTTTT. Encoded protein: CASAWDYLAGELFF.

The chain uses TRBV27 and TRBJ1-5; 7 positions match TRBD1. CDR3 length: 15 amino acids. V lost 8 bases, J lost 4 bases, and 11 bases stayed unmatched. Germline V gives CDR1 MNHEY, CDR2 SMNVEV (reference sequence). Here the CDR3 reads CASSKGTVYNQPQHF. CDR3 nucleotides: TGTGCCAGCTCCAAAGGGACAGTATATAATCAGCCCCAGCATTTT.

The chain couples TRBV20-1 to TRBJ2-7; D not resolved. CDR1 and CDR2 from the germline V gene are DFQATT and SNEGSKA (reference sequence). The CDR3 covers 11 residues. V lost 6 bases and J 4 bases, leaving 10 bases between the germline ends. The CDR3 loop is CSAALEYEQYF. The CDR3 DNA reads TGCAGTGCGGCACTGGAGTACGAGCAGTACTTC.

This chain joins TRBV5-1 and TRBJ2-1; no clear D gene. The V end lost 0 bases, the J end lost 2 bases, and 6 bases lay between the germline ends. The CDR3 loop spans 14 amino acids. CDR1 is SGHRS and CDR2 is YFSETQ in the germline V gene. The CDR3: CASSLASPYNEQFF. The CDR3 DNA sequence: TGCGCCAGCAGCTTGGCGTCTCCCTACAATGAGCAGTTCTTC.

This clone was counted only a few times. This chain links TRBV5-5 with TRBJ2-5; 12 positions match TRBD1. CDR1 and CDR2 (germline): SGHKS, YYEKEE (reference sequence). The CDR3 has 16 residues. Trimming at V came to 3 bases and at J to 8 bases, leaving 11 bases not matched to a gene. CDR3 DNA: TGTGCCAGCAGCTCGAACCCCGGGACAGGGGGCCGAACCCAGTACTTC. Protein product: CASSSNPGTGGRTQYF.

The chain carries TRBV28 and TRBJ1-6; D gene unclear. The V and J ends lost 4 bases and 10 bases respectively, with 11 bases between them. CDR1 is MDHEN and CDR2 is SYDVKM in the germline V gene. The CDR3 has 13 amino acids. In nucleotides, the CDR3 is TGTGCCAGCAGTTCCGTAGTCGTCTCACCCCTCCACTTT. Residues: CASSSVVVSPLHF.

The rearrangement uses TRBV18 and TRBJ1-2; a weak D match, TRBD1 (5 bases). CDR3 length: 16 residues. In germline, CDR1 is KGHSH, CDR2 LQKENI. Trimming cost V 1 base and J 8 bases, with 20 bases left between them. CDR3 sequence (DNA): TGTGCCAGCTCACCACAAACGGACACCCTGTTTGGGGGCTACACCTTC. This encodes CASSPQTDTLFGGYTF.

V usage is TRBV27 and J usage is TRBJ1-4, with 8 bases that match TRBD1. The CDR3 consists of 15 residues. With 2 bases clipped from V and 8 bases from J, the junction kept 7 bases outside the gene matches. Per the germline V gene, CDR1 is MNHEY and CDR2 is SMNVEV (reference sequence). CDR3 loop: CASSLIGDRGEKLFF. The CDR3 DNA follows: TGTGCCAGCAGTTTAATCGGTGACAGGGGCGAAAAACTGTTTTTT.

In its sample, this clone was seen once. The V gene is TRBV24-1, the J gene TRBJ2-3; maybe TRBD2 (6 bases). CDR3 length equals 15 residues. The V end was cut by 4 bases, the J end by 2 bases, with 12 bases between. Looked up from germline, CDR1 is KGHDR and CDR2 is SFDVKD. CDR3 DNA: TGTGCCACCAGTGACGGGGGACCCACCACAGATACGCAGTATTTT. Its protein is CATSDGGPTTDTQYF.

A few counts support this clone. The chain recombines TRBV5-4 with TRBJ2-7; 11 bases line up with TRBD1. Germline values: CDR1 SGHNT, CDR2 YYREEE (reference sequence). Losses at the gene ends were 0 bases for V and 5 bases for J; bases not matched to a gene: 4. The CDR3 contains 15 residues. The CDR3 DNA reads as TGTGCCAGCAGCTTGGGTGGACAGGGGGCCCACGAGCAGTACTTC. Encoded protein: CASSLGGQGAHEQYF.

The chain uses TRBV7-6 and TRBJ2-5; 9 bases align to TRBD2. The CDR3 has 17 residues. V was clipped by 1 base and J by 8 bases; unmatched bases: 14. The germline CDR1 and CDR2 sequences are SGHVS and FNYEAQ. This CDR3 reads CASSLVASGAGSRTQYF. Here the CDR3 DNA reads TGTGCCAGCAGCTTAGTGGCTAGCGGGGCGGGCTCGCGAACCCAGTACTTC.

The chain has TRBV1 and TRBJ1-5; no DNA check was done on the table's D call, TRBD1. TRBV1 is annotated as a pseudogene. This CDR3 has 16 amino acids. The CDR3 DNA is TGCACCAGCAGCCAGCGATCCGGGACAGGGGCTCAGCCCCAGCATTTT. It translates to CTSSQRSGTGAQPQHF.

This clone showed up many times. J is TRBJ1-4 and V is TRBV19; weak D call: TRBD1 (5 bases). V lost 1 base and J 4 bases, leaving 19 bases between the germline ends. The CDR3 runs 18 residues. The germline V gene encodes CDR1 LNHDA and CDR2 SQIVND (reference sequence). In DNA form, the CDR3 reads TGTGCCAGTAGTATAGCCCCCTCGCTCTGGGGCCGTAATGAAAAACTGTTTTTT. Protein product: CASSIAPSLWGRNEKLFF.

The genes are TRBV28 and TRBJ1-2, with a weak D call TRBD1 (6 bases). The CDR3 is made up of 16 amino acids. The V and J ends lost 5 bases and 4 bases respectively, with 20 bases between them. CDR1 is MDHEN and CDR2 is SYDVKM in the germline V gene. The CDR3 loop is CASSLRGGIVGYGYTF. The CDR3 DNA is TGTGCCAGCAGTCTTAGGGGGGGAATTGTGGGCTATGGCTACACCTTC.

CDR3 loop: CASSSVGRVANYGYTF. CDR3 nucleotide sequence: TGTGCCAGCAGTTCAGTGGGCAGGGTTGCTAACTATGGCTACACCTTC. V and J are TRBV28 and TRBJ1-2; maybe TRBD1 (5 bases). Trimming removed 4 bases from V and 0 bases from J, with 15 bases in between. Germline V lookup: CDR1 MDHEN, CDR2 SYDVKM. CDR3 length equals 16 residues.